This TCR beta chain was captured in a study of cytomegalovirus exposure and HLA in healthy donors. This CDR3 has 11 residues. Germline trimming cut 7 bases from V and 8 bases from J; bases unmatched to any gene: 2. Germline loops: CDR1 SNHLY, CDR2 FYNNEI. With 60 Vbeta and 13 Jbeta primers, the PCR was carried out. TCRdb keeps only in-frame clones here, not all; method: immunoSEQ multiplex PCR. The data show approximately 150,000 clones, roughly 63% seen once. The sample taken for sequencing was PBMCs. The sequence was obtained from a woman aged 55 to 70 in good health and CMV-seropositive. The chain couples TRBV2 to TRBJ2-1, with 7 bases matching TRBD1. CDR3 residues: CASTTGDEQFF. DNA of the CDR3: TGTGCCAGCACTACAGGGGATGAGCAGTTCTTC.